Detailed here is one T cell receptor (beta chain). Its cognate antigen is unknown. Germline V gene sequence: CDR1 MNHEY, CDR2 SMNVEV (reference sequence). This CDR3 is built from 15 residues. V dropped 5 bases and J dropped 7; count of bases not matched to a gene: 5. The entry originates in a study of graft-versus-host responses after intestinal transplantation. Points from the study as a whole: Recipient marrow harbored GvH clones, some of which surfaced first in ileum or blood.

Graft-derived tissue was subjected to processing to liberate intraepithelial and lamina propria lymphocytes. Only in-frame clones appear in the TCRdb table, and some are missing; sequencing was by immunoSEQ multiplex PCR. Here the sample spans approximately 11,000 clones, about 80% being singletons. The input for sequencing was ileum tissue, taken 23 days after intestinal transplant. The V call is TRBV27, the J call TRBJ2-1; 13 bases fit TRBD2. This TCR was sampled from a human patient who received an intestinal transplant, so some T cells may come from the graft donor. CDR3 bases: TGTGCCAGCAGTCTGGGGACTAGCGGGACTAATGAGCAGTTCTTC. Translating gives CASSLGTSGTNEQFF.